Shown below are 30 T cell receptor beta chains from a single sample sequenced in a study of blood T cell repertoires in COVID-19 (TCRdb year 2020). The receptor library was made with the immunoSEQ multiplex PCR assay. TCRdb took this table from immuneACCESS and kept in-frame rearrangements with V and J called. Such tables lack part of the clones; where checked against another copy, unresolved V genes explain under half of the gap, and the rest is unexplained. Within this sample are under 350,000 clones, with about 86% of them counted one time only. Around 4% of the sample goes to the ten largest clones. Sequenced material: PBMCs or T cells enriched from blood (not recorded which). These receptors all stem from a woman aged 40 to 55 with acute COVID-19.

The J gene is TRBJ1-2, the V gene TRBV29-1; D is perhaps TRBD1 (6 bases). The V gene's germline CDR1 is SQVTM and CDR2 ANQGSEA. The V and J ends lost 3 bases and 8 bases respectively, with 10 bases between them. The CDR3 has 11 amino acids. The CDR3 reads CSVDQGYGYTF. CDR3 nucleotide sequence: TGCAGCGTTGACCAGGGGTACGGCTACACCTTC. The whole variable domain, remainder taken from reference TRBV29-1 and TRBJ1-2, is SAVISQKPSRDICQRGTSLTIQCQVDSQVTMMFWYRQQPGQSLTLIATANQGSEATYESGFVIDKFPISRPNLTFSTLTVSNMSPEDSSIYLCSVDQGYGYTFGSGTRLTVV.

For the CDR3, the DNA is TGTGCCAGCAGTTTCGGGAGGGGGCTGTCACCCCTCCACTTT. Translated, it gives CASSFGRGLSPLHF. V is TRBV28 and J is TRBJ1-6, with TRBD1 identical over 7 bases. Trimming at V came to 3 bases and at J to 10 bases, leaving 6 bases not matched to a gene. Germline assignment: CDR1 MDHEN and CDR2 SYDVKM. CDR3 length: 14 amino acids.

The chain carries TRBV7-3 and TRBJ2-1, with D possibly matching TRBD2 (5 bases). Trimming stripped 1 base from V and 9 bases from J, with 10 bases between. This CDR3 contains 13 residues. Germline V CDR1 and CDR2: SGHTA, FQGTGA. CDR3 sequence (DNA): TGTGCCAGCAGCTTAATTCTTGGAGGTGAGCAGTTCTTC. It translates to CASSLILGGEQFF. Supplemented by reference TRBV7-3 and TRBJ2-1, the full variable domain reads GAGVSQTPSNKVTEKGKYVELRCDPISGHTALYWYRQSLGQGPEFLIYFQGTGAADDSGLPNDRFFAVRPEGSVSTLKIQRTERGDSAVYLCASSLILGGEQFFGPGTRLTVL.

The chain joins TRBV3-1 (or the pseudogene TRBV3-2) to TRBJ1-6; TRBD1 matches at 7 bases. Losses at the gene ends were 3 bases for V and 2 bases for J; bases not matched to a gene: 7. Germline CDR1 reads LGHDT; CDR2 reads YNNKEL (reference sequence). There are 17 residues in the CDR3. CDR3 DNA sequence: TGTGCCAGCAGCCACCCCCAGACAGGGACCTATAATTCACCCCTCCACTTT. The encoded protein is CASSHPQTGTYNSPLHF.

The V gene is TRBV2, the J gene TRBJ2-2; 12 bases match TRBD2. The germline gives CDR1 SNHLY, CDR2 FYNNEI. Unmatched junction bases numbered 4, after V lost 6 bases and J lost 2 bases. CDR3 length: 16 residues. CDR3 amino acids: CASRPTSGGNTGELFF. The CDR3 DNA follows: TGTGCCAGCAGGCCGACTAGCGGGGGAAACACCGGGGAGCTGTTTTTT.

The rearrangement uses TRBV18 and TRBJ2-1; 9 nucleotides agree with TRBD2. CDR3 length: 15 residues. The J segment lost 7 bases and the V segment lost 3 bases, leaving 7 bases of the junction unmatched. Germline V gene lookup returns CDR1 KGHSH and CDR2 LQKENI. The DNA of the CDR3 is TGTGCCAGCTCACCTTCTAGCGGGATTTTAAATGAGCAGTTCTTC. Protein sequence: CASSPSSGILNEQFF.

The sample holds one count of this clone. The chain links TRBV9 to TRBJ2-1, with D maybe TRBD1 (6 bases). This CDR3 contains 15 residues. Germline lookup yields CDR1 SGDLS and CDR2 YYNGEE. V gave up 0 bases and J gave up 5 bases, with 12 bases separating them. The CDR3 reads CASSVEQGTNNEQFF. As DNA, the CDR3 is TGTGCCAGCAGCGTAGAGCAGGGGACGAACAATGAGCAGTTCTTC.

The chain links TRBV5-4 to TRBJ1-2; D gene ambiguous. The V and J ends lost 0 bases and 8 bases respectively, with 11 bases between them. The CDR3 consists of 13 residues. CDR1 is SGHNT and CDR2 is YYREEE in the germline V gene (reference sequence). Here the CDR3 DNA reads TGTGCCAGCAGCTTGGACAGTGATTCCGGCTACACCTTC. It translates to CASSLDSDSGYTF.

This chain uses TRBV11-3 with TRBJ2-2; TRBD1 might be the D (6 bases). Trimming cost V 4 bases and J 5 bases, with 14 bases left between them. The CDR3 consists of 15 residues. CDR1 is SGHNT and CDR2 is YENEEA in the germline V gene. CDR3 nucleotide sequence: TGTGCCAGCAGCTCCGGACAGTCGGGTACCGGGGAGCTGTTTTTT. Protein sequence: CASSSGQSGTGELFF.

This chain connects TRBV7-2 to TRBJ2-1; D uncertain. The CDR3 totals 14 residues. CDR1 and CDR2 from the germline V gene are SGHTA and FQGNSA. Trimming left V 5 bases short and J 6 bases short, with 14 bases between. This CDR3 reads CASSPTERLNEQFF. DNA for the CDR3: TGTGCCAGCAGCCCCACGGAGAGGCTCAATGAGCAGTTCTTC.

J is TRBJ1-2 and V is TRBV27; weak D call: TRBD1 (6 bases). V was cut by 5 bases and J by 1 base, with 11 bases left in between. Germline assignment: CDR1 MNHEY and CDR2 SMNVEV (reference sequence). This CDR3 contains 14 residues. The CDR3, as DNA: TGTGCCAGCAGTCCCGGACAGCGTAACTATGGCTACACCTTC. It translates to CASSPGQRNYGYTF.

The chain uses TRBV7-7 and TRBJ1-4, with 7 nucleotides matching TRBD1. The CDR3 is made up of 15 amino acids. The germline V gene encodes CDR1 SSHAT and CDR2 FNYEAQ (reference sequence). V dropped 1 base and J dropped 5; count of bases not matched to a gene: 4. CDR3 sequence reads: CASSLGDRPNEKLFF. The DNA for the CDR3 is TGTGCCAGCAGCTTAGGGGACAGACCCAATGAAAAACTGTTTTTT. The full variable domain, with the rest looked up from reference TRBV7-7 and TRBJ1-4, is GAGVSQSPRYKVTKRGQDVTLRCDPISSHATLYWYQQALGQGPEFLTYFNYEAQPDKSGLPSDRFSAERPEGSISTLTIQRTEQRDSAMYRCASSLGDRPNEKLFFGSGTQLSVL.

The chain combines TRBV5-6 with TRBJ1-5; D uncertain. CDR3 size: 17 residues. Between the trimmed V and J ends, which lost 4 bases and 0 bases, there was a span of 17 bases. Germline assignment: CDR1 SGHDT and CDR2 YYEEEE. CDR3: CASSLGWSDNSNQPQHF. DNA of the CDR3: TGTGCCAGCAGCCTGGGGTGGTCAGACAATAGCAATCAGCCCCAGCATTTT.

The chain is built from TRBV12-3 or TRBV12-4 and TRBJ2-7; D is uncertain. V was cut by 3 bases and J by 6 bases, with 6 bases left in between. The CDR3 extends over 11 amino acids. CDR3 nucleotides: TGTGCCAGCAGTTTCCCCGGCGAGCAGTACTTC. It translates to CASSFPGEQYF.

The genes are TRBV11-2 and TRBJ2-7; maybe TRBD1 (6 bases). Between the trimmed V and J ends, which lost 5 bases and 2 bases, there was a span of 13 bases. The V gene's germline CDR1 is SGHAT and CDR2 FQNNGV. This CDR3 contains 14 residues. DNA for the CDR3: TGTGCCAGCAGCCCGAGTGGGGACACCTACGAGCAGTACTTC. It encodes CASSPSGDTYEQYF.

The CDR3 reads CASTSGLPVGGYTF. The CDR3 bases are TGTGCCAGCACCTCGGGACTCCCGGTTGGGGGCTACACCTTC. The chain employs TRBV25-1 and TRBJ1-2; a weak D match, TRBD1 (5 bases). Per germline, CDR1 MGHDK and CDR2 SYGVNS. Deletions cut 7 bases from V and 8 bases from J, with 20 bases between. CDR3 length: 14 amino acids.

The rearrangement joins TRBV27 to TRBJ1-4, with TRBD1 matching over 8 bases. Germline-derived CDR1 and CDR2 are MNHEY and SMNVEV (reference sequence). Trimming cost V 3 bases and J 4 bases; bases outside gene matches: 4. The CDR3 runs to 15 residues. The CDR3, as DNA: TGTGCCAGCAGTTTCTCCAGGGGGCTTAATGAAAAACTGTTTTTT. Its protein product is CASSFSRGLNEKLFF.

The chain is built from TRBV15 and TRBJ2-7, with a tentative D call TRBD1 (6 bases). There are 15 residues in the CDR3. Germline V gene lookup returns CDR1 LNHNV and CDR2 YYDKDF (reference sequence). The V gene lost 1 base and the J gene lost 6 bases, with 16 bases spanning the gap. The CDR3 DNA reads TGTGCCACCAGCAGAGTTCGACAGGACGGGCGCGAGCAGTACTTC. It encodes CATSRVRQDGREQYF. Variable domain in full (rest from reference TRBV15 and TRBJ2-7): DAMVIQNPRYQVTQFGKPVTLSCSQTLNHNVMYWYQQKSSQAPKLLFHYYDKDFNNEADTPDNFQSRRPNTSFCFLDIRSPGLGDTAMYLCATSRVRQDGREQYFGPGTRLTVT.

In nucleotides, the CDR3 is TGTGCCAGCAGTGGACAGGGAGCGTTACATTCACCCCTCCACTTT. It specifies CASSGQGALHSPLHF. The chain carries TRBV6-2 or TRBV6-3 and TRBJ1-6, with 8 bases lining up with TRBD1. CDR1 MNHEY and CDR2 SVGEGT come from the germline V gene. V shed 5 bases and J 8 bases; nucleotides not matched to a gene: 8. CDR3 length: 15 amino acids.

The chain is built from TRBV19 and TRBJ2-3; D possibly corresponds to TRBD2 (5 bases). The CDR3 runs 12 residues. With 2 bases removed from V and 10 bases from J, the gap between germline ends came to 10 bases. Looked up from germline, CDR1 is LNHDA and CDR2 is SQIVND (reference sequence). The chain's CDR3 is CASSIRGNAQYF. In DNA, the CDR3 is TGTGCCAGTAGTATACGAGGGAACGCGCAGTATTTT.

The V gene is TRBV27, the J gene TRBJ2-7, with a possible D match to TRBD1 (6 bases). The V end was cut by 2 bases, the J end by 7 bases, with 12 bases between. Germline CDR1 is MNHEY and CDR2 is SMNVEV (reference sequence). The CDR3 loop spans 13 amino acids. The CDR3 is CASSLADSPEQYF. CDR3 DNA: TGTGCCAGCAGTTTAGCGGACAGCCCTGAGCAGTACTTC.

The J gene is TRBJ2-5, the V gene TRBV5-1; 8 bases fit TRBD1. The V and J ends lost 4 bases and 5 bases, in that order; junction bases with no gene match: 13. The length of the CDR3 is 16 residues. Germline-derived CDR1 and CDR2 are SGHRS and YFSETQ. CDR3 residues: CASSLQPGQVGETQYF. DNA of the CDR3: TGCGCCAGCAGCCTACAGCCGGGACAGGTCGGGGAGACCCAGTACTTC.

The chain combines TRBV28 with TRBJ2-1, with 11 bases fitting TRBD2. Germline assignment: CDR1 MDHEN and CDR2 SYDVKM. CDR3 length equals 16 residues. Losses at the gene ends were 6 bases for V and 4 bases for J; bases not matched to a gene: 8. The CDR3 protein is CASSQLAGGIYNEQFF. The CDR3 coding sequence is TGTGCCAGCAGCCAATTAGCGGGAGGGATTTACAATGAGCAGTTCTTC.

The CDR3, as DNA: TGTGCCAGCAGCTTAACGCGGGGTTCCGGGGAGCTGTTTTTT. Translation: CASSLTRGSGELFF. The rearrangement links TRBV7-3 to TRBJ2-2, with D maybe TRBD2 (6 bases). V was shortened by 0 bases and J by 6 bases, with 8 bases between the two germline ends. CDR1 SGHTA and CDR2 FQGTGA come from the germline V gene. The CDR3 is 14 residues long.

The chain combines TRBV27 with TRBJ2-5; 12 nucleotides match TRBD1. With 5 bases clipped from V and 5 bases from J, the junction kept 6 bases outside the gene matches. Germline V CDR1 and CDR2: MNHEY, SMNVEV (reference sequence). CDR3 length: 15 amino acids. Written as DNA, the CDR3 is TGTGCCAGCAGTCCGGGACAGGGGGCTTGGGAGACCCAGTACTTC. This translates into CASSPGQGAWETQYF.

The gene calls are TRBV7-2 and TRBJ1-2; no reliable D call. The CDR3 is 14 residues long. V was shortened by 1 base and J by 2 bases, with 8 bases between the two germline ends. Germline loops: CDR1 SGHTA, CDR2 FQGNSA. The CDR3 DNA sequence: TGTGCCAGCAGCTTAGTATTACGGAACTATGGCTACACCTTC. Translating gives CASSLVLRNYGYTF.

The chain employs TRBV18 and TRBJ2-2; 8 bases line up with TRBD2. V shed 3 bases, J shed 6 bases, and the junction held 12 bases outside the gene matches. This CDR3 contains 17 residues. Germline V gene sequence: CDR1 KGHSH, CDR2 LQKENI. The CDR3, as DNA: TGTGCCAGCTCACCTAGCGGGACTAGTTACAGTGCCGGGGAGCTGTTTTTT. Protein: CASSPSGTSYSAGELFF. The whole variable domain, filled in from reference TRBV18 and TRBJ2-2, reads NAGVMQNPRHLVRRRGQEARLRCSPMKGHSHVYWYRQLPEEGLKFMVYLQKENIIDESGMPKERFSAEFPKEGPSILRIQQVVRGDSAAYFCASSPSGTSYSAGELFFGEGSRLTVL.

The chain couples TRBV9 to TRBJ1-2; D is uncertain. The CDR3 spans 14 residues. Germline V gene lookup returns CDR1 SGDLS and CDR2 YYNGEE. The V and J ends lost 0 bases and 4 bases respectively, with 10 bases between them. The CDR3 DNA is TGTGCCAGCAGCGTAGAGGAACTAGGCTATGGCTACACCTTC. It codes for CASSVEELGYGYTF.

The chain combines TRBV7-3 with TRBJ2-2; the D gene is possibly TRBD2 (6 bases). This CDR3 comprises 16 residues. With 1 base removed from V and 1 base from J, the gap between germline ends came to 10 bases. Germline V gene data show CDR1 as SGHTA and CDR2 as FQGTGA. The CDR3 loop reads CASSLNRRGNTGELFF. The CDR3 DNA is TGTGCCAGCAGCTTAAATCGGAGGGGGAACACCGGGGAGCTGTTTTTT.

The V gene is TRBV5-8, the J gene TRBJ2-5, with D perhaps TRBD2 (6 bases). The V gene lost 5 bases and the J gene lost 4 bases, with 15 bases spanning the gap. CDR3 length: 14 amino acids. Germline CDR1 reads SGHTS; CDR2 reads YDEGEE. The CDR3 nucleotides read TGTGCCAGCAGGTTGTCTAGCGCTGTAGAGACCCAGTACTTC. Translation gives CASRLSSAVETQYF.